These T cell receptor beta chains were read from a single sample in a study of T-cell reconstitution after alpha-beta-depleted transplantation in children. TCRdb re-called the PCR reads with MiXCR, one entry per CDR3 protein. The table shows around 70,000 distinct CDR3 sequences, with roughly a tenth occurring only once. The source was PBMCs, collected before TCRalphabeta/CD19-depleted stem cell transplant. These receptors were obtained from a boy between 10 and 17 years old with acute myeloid leukemia, due to receive a stem cell transplant. Both conserved end residues are part of each CDR3. Fields, in order: J gene, V gene, clone size, D gene, CDR3 protein, CDR3 DNA. D genes are given only for firm matches. Some rows mark clone size as missing; the rest say once, few, many or name a class of expanded clone.

TRBJ2-3	TRBV20-1	many	NA	CSASGRRAPDTQYF	TGCAGTGCTAGCGGGAGACGGGCCCCTGATACGCAGTATTTT
TRBJ2-1	TRBV20-1	many	NA	CSALPTRVVLYNEQFF	TGCAGTGCTCTACCTACGCGGGTTGTACTCTACAATGAGCAGTTCTTC
TRBJ2-5	TRBV28	many	NA	CASSFSRRQETQYF	TGTGCCAGCAGTTTCAGTAGGCGGCAAGAGACCCAGTACTTC
TRBJ2-1	TRBV20-1	many	TRBD2	CSARGTSGRAVSYNEQFF	TGCAGTGCTAGGGGGACTAGCGGGAGGGCCGTGTCCTACAATGAGCAGTTCTTC
TRBJ1-2	TRBV20-1	many	TRBD1	CSARVQGDGYTF	TGCAGTGCTAGAGTACAGGGGGATGGCTACACCTTC
TRBJ1-2	TRBV4-1	many	TRBD1	CASSAGQGLQNYGYTF	TGCGCCAGCAGCGCGGGACAGGGACTACAAAACTATGGCTACACCTTC
TRBJ1-1	TRBV20-1	many	TRBD1	CSADRGNTEAFF	TGCAGTGCTGACAGGGGGAACACTGAAGCTTTCTTT
TRBJ1-5	TRBV20-1	many	NA	CSARSDASWGQPQHF	TGCAGTGCTAGATCGGACGCCTCTTGGGGTCAGCCCCAGCATTTT
TRBJ2-4	TRBV11-1	many	TRBD1	CASSYVSGQGAKNIQYF	TGTGCCAGCAGCTATGTTTCGGGACAGGGAGCCAAAAACATTCAGTACTTC
TRBJ2-3	TRBV7-2	many	NA	CASNPSSNTQYF	TGTGCCAGCAACCCTTCCTCAAATACGCAGTATTTT
TRBJ2-6	TRBV5-6	many	NA	CASSLDRGRGANVLTF	TGTGCCAGCAGCTTGGATCGGGGGCGCGGGGCCAACGTCCTGACTTTC
TRBJ2-1	TRBV20-1	many	TRBD2	CSARGTTGLANEQFF	TGCAGTGCTAGGGGGACTACGGGCCTCGCCAATGAGCAGTTCTTC
TRBJ2-7	TRBV20-1	many	NA	CSATRTDSFYEQYF	TGCAGTGCGACCCGGACGGACTCCTTCTACGAGCAGTACTTC
TRBJ2-7	TRBV5-1	NA	TRBD2	CASSWGTSGSLKTYEQYF	TGCGCCAGCAGCTGGGGGACTAGCGGGAGTTTGAAGACCTACGAGCAGTACTTC
TRBJ2-3	TRBV5-4	few	NA	CASRSHGNSDTDTQYF	TGTGCCAGCAGATCACATGGGAATAGCGACACAGATACGCAGTATTTT
TRBJ1-1	TRBV7-2	many	NA	CASSFRVGNTEAFF	TGTGCCAGCAGCTTCCGGGTGGGTAACACTGAAGCTTTCTTT
TRBJ1-2	TRBV7-9	many	NA	CASSTGQPDYGYTF	TGTGCCAGCAGCACAGGACAGCCCGACTATGGCTACACCTTC
TRBJ2-1	TRBV20-1	NA	NA	CSARAAARSHEQFF	TGCAGTGCTAGGGCAGCAGCGAGGTCTCATGAGCAGTTCTTC
TRBJ2-1	TRBV9	NA	NA	CASSVAGQSYNEQFF	TGTGCCAGCAGCGTAGCCGGACAGTCGTACAATGAGCAGTTCTTC
TRBJ2-1	TRBV12-3/TRBV12-4	many	TRBD2	CASSPPGLAGAGNEQFF	TGTGCCAGCAGTCCCCCGGGACTAGCGGGGGCCGGCAATGAGCAGTTCTTC
TRBJ2-1	TRBV30	few	NA	CAWNRYNEQFF	TGTGCCTGGAATCGGTACAATGAGCAGTTCTTC
TRBJ1-2	TRBV24-1	many	TRBD1	CATSDPGTAYGYTF	TGTGCCACCAGTGACCCCGGGACAGCCTATGGCTACACCTTC
TRBJ1-4	TRBV5-6	NA	NA	CASSLRGANEKLFF	TGTGCCAGCAGCTTGCGGGGGGCGAATGAAAAACTGTTTTTT
TRBJ2-1	TRBV20-1	many	NA	CSGLLPADPYNEQFF	TGCAGTGGCCTCCTACCCGCGGACCCCTACAATGAGCAGTTCTTC
TRBJ1-5	TRBV2	NA	NA	CASRSVSQPQHF	TGTGCCAGCAGATCGGTTAGTCAGCCCCAGCATTTT
TRBJ2-1	TRBV7-9	NA	NA	CASSFSHEQFF	TGTGCCAGCAGCTTCTCCCATGAGCAGTTCTTC
TRBJ2-4	TRBV12-3/TRBV12-4	many	TRBD1	CASSLAGQGAKNIQYF	TGTGCCAGCAGTTTAGCGGGACAGGGGGCCAAAAACATTCAGTACTTC
TRBJ2-4	TRBV7-2	many	NA	CASSLGSADQYF	TGTGCCAGCAGCTTAGGTTCGGCCGATCAGTACTTC
TRBJ2-7	TRBV7-3	many	TRBD1	CASSQSGQTYEQYF	TGTGCCAGCAGCCAATCGGGACAGACCTACGAGCAGTACTTC
TRBJ2-6	TRBV7-2	many	NA	CASSPTLGGANVLTF	TGTGCCAGCAGCCCGACCCTTGGAGGGGCCAACGTCCTGACTTTC
TRBJ1-1	TRBV6-2/TRBV6-3	many	NA	CASSLWGPNTEAFF	TGTGCCAGCAGTCTCTGGGGGCCGAACACTGAAGCTTTCTTT
TRBJ2-1	TRBV7-8	many	TRBD2	CASSSGLVGSEQFF	TGTGCCAGCAGCTCGGGACTAGTCGGTAGTGAGCAGTTCTTC
TRBJ1-2	TRBV12-3/TRBV12-4	many	NA	CASSSNYGYTF	TGTGCCAGCAGTTCTAACTATGGCTACACCTTC
TRBJ2-1	TRBV7-9	many	NA	CASSLSYHNEQFF	TGTGCCAGCAGCTTATCTTACCACAATGAGCAGTTCTTC
TRBJ1-1	TRBV5-1	many	NA	CASSLGRGTEAFF	TGCGCCAGCAGCTTGGGAAGGGGGACTGAAGCTTTCTTT
TRBJ1-2	TRBV29-1	many	NA	CSVVGISYGYTF	TGCAGCGTCGTCGGGATCTCCTATGGCTACACCTTC
TRBJ1-4	TRBV18	many	NA	CASSAQPPFRNEKLFF	TGTGCCAGCTCAGCACAGCCCCCCTTTCGGAATGAAAAACTGTTTTTT
TRBJ1-5	TRBV20-1	many	NA	CSARSGLGRWDNQPQHF	TGCAGTGCTAGATCGGGTCTTGGGAGGTGGGACAATCAGCCCCAGCATTTT
TRBJ2-3	TRBV7-9	many	TRBD1	CASSTPGQGGDTQYF	TGTGCCAGCAGCACCCCGGGACAGGGGGGAGATACGCAGTATTTT